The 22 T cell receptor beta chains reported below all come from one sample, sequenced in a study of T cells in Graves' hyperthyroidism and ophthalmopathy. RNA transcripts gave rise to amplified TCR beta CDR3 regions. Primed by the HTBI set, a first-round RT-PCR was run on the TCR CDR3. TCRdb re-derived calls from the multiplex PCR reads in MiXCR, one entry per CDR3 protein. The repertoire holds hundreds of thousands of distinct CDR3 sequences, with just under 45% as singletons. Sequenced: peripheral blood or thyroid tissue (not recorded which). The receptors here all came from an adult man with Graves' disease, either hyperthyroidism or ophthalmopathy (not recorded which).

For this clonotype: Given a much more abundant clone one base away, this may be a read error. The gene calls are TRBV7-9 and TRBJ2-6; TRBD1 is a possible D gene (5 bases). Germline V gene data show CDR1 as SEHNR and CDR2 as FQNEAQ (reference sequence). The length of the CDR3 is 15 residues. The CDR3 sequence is CASSLQGAGANGLTF. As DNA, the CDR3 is TGTGCCAGCAGCTTACAGGGTGCTGGGGCCAACGGCCTGACTTTC.

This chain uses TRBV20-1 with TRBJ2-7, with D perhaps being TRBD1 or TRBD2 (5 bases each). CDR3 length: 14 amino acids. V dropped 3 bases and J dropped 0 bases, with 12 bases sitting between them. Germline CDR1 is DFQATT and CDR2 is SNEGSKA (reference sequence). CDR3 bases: TGCAGTGCTAGGACCGGGACGGACTCCTACGAGCAGTACTTC. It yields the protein CSARTGTDSYEQYF.

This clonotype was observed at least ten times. In DNA form, the CDR3 reads TGTGCCAGCAGCTTCAGGGGGCGTGATGAAAAACTGTTTTTT. Encoded protein: CASSFRGRDEKLFF. The genes are TRBV7-9 and TRBJ1-4, with 8 nucleotides matching TRBD1. CDR1 SEHNR and CDR2 FQNEAQ come from the germline V gene (reference sequence). The CDR3 has 14 residues. The V and J ends lost 3 bases and 6 bases, in that order; junction bases with no gene match: 3.

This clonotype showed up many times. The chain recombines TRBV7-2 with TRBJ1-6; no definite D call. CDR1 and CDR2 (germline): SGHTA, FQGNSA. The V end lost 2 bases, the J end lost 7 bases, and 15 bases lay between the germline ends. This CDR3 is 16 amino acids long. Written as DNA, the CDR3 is TGTGCCAGCAGCTTAATGGTCGGCAGGTCGAATTCACCCCTCCACTTT. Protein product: CASSLMVGRSNSPLHF.

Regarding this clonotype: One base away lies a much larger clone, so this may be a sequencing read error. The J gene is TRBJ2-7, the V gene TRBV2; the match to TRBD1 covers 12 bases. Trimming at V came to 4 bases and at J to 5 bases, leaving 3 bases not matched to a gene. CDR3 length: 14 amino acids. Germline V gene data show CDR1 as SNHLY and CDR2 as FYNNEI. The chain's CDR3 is CASSAGTGGDEQYF. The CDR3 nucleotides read TGTGCCAGCAGTGCCGGGACAGGGGGCGACGAGCAGTACTTC.

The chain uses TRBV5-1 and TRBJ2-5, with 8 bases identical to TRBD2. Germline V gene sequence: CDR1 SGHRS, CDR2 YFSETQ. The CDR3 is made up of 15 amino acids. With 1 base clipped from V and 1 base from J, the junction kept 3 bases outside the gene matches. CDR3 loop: CASSLTSGLQETQYF. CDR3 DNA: TGCGCCAGCAGCTTGACTAGCGGACTCCAAGAGACCCAGTACTTC.

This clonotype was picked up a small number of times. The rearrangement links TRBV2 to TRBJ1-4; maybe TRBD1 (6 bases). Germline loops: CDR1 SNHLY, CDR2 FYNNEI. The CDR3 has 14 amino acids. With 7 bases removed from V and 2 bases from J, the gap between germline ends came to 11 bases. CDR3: CASNQGRTNEKLFF. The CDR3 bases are TGTGCCAGCAATCAGGGGAGGACTAATGAAAAACTGTTTTTT.

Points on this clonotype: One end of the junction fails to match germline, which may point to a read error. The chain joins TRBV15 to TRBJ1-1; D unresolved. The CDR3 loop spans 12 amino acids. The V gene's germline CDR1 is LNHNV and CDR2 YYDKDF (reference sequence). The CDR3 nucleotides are TGTGCCAGCAGCGCGGGCCTCACTGAAGCTTTCTTT. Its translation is CASSAGLTEAFF.

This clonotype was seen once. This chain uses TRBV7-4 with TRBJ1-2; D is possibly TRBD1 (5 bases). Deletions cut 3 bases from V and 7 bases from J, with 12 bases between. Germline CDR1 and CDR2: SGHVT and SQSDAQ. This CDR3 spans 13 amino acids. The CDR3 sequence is CASSFEGGAGYTF. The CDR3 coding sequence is TGTGCCAGCAGCTTTGAGGGAGGGGCTGGCTACACCTTC.

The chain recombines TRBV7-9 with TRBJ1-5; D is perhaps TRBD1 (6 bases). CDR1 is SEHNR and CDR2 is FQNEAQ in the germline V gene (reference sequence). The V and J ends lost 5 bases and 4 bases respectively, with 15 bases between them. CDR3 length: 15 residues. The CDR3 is CASSPDGQFNQPQHF. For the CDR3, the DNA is TGTGCCAGCAGCCCAGACGGACAGTTTAATCAGCCCCAGCATTTT.

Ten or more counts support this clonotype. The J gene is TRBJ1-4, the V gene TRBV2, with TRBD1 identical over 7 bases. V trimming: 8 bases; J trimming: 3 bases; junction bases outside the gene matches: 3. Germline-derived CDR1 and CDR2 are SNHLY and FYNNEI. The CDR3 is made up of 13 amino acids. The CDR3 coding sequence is TGTGCCAGCGCAGGGGGTTCTAATGAAAAACTGTTTTTT. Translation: CASAGGSNEKLFF.

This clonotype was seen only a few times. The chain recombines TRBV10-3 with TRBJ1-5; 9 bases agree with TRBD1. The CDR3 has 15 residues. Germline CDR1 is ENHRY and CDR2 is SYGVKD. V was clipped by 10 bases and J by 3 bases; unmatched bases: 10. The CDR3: CASSAGTGYNQPQHF. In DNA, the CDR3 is TGTGCCAGCTCAGCCGGGACAGGGTACAATCAGCCCCAGCATTTT.

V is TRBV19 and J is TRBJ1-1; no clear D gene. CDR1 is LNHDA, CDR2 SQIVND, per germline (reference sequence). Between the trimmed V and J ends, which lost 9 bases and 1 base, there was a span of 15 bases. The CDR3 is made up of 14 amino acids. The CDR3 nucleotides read TGTGCCAGCAGGAACCAGATGCCGAACACTGAAGCTTTCTTT. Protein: CASRNQMPNTEAFF.

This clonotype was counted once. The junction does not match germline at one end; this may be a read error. The CDR3 DNA reads TGCGTCAGCTTAGCGGGGAGGACCTCCCTCCACTTT. It specifies CVSLAGRTSLHF. The chain links TRBV10-2 to TRBJ1-6, with D uncertain. CDR3 length equals 12 residues. Germline-derived CDR1 and CDR2 are WSHSY and SAAADI.

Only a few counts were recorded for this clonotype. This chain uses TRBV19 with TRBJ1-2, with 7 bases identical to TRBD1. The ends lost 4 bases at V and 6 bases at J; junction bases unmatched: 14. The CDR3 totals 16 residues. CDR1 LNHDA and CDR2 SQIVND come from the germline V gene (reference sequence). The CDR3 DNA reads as TGTGCCAGTAGTACTACTGGACAGGAGCCAGATAATGGCTACACCTTC. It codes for CASSTTGQEPDNGYTF.

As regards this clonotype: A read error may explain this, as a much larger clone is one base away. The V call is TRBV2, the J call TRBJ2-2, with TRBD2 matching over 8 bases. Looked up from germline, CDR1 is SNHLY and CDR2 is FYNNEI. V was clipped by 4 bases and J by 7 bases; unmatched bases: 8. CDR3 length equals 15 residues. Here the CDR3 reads CASSGTSGTSGELFF. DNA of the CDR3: TGTGCCAGCAGTGGGACCTCCGGGACTAGCGGGGAGCTGTTTTTT.

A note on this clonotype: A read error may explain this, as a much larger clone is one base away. Written as DNA, the CDR3 is TGCGCCAGCAGCCCCGGGACGAGTAATGACAAACTGTTTTTT. Protein product: CASSPGTSNDKLFF. This chain joins TRBV7-9 and TRBJ1-4; D may be TRBD1 (5 bases). Looked up from germline, CDR1 is SEHNR and CDR2 is FQNEAQ (reference sequence). The CDR3 loop spans 14 amino acids.

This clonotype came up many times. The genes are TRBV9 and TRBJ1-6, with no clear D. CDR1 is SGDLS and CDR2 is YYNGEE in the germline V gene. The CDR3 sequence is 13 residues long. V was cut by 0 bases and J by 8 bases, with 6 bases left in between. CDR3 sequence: CASSVASDSPLHF. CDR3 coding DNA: TGTGCCAGCAGCGTAGCTTCGGATTCACCCCTCCACTTT.

CDR3: CSARQASNSYEQYF. The DNA of the CDR3 is TGCAGTGCTAGACAGGCTTCCAACTCCTACGAGCAGTACTTC. The V gene is TRBV20-1, the J gene TRBJ2-7; no firm D call. The CDR3 spans 14 residues. Germline values: CDR1 DFQATT, CDR2 SNEGSKA (reference sequence). Trimming stripped 2 bases from V and 0 bases from J, with 11 bases between.

This chain's CDR3 is CASSEGTGVYEAFF. CDR3 sequence (DNA): TGTGCCAGCAGCGAAGGGACAGGGGTTTATGAAGCTTTCTTT. The rearrangement joins TRBV3-1 to TRBJ1-1, with 10 nucleotides matching TRBD1. Germline V gives CDR1 LGHDT, CDR2 YNNKEL (reference sequence). V was pared by 5 bases and J by 7 bases, with 7 bases of the junction left unmatched. The CDR3 runs 14 residues.

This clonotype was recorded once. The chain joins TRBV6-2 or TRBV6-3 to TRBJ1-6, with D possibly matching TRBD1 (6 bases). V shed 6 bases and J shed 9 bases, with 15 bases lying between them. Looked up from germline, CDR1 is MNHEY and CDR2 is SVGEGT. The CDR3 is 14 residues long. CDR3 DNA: TGTGCCAGCAGGCCTCAACAGGGAAGTTCACCCCTCCACTTT. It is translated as CASRPQQGSSPLHF.

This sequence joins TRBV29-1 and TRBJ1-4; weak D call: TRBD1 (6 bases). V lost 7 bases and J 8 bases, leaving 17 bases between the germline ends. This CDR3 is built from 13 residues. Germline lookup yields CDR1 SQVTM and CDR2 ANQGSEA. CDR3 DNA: TGCAGCGGGGAACAGGGAAGTGTCGAAAAACTGTTTTTT. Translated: CSGEQGSVEKLFF.